This entry lists 19 T cell receptor beta chains sequenced from one sample in a study of PD-L1 blockade in urothelial cancer. Generated by immunoSEQ multiplex PCR, the TCRdb table keeps only in-frame clones and is missing some. The sample carries approximately 110,000 clones, roughly 88% recorded once. The sequencing used PBMCs, collected around atezolizumab (anti-PD-L1) treatment. These receptors came from a man aged 50 or older with urothelial cancer.

The V call is TRBV9, the J call TRBJ2-1; 10 nucleotides match TRBD2. The trim removed 0 bases at V and 4 bases at J, leaving 7 bases unmatched. The germline V gene has CDR1 SGDLS and CDR2 YYNGEE. CDR3 size: 17 residues. In nucleotides, the CDR3 is TGTGCCAGCAGCGTAGAGTTCGGGACTAGCGCGTACAATGAGCAGTTCTTC. Amino acid sequence: CASSVEFGTSAYNEQFF.

This chain links TRBV28 with TRBJ2-7, with 11 bases identical to TRBD2. The trim removed 6 bases at V and 4 bases at J, leaving 8 bases unmatched. The CDR3 consists of 15 residues. CDR1 and CDR2 from the germline V gene are MDHEN and SYDVKM. The CDR3: CASSTSGSRRYEQYF. CDR3 bases: TGTGCCAGCAGCACTAGCGGGAGTCGTAGGTACGAGCAGTACTTC.

The chain is built from TRBV6-5 and TRBJ2-7; TRBD1 matches at 10 bases. The CDR3 runs to 12 residues. CDR1 is MNHEY and CDR2 is SVGAGI in the germline V gene. V shed 6 bases and J 9 bases; nucleotides not matched to a gene: 5. As DNA, the CDR3 is TGTGCCAGCAGGGAGGGACAGGGGCCGCAGTACTTC. It translates to CASREGQGPQYF.

The chain employs TRBV7-3 and TRBJ2-3; D is perhaps TRBD2 (5 bases). Germline V gene data show CDR1 as SGHTA and CDR2 as FQGTGA. Trimming stripped 2 bases from V and 5 bases from J, with 20 bases between. The CDR3 runs to 17 residues. The CDR3 DNA follows: TGTGCCAGCAGCTTATTTGCGGCGGGCGAAGTGGGAGATACGCAGTATTTT. It is translated as CASSLFAAGEVGDTQYF.

The V gene is TRBV30, the J gene TRBJ2-3; 8 positions match TRBD1. The CDR3 runs 16 residues. Germline lookup yields CDR1 GTSNPN and CDR2 SVGIG (reference sequence). V shed 1 base and J 1 base; nucleotides not matched to a gene: 7. CDR3 nucleotides: TGTGCCTGGAGTGCTCACAGGGGGAGAGGCACAGATACGCAGTATTTT. Protein sequence: CAWSAHRGRGTDTQYF.

The chain uses TRBV6-1 and TRBJ2-1; 12 nucleotides match TRBD2. Germline CDR1 MNHNS, CDR2 SASEGT. V dropped 4 bases and J dropped 5; count of bases not matched to a gene: 6. The CDR3 is 16 amino acids. For the CDR3, the DNA is TGTGCCAGCAGTGGTGTTTGGACTAGCGGGGACAATGAGCAGTTCTTC. Translation: CASSGVWTSGDNEQFF.

The chain is built from TRBV11-2 and TRBJ2-7; 12 bases are a match to TRBD1. V was pared by 5 bases and J by 7 bases, with 9 bases of the junction left unmatched. This CDR3 contains 15 residues. CDR1 and CDR2 from the germline V gene are SGHAT and FQNNGV. For the CDR3, the DNA is TGTGCCAGCAGCCCCGGGACAGGGGGCTATCATGAGCAGTACTTC. It yields the protein CASSPGTGGYHEQYF. Combining the CDR3 with reference TRBV11-2 and TRBJ2-7 gives the whole variable domain EAGVAQSPRYKIIEKRQSVAFWCNPISGHATLYWYQQILGQGPKLLIQFQNNGVVDDSQLPKDRFSAERLKGVDSTLKIQPAKLEDSAVYLCASSPGTGGYHEQYFGPGTRLTVT.

This clone came up a few times. The chain joins TRBV6-5 to TRBJ2-5, with TRBD2 matching 12 bases. The CDR3 is 14 amino acids. The V and J ends lost 5 bases and 4 bases, in that order; junction bases with no gene match: 2. Germline CDR1 and CDR2: MNHEY and SVGAGI. The CDR3 coding sequence is TGTGCCAGCAGTAAGGGACTAGCGGGAGAGACCCAGTACTTC. Translated, it gives CASSKGLAGETQYF.

V is TRBV11-3 and J is TRBJ2-5; tentatively, D is TRBD2 (6 bases). CDR3 size: 15 residues. With 1 base removed from V and 0 bases from J, the gap between germline ends came to 9 bases. Germline values: CDR1 SGHNT, CDR2 YENEEA. The CDR3 spells CASSLGLANQETQYF. DNA of the CDR3: TGTGCCAGCAGCTTAGGCCTAGCGAACCAAGAGACCCAGTACTTC.

This clone has more than one count but fewer than ten. The CDR3 protein is CASSGGTGTAETQYF. The DNA for the CDR3 is TGTGCCAGCAGTGGGGGGACAGGGACCGCGGAGACCCAGTACTTC. The V and J genes are TRBV27 and TRBJ2-5; 9 bases are a match to TRBD1. The V gene end was trimmed by 5 bases and the J gene end by 5 bases; junction bases not matched to a gene: 9. Germline V gene data show CDR1 as MNHEY and CDR2 as SMNVEV (reference sequence). The CDR3 runs to 15 residues.

This clone was observed a handful of times. The CDR3, as DNA: TGTGCCAGCTCACCTAATCAGGACAGGGCCGGGGAGCTGTTTTTT. It specifies CASSPNQDRAGELFF. The chain recombines TRBV18 with TRBJ2-2, with 8 nucleotides matching TRBD1. CDR3 size: 15 residues. Germline V lookup: CDR1 KGHSH, CDR2 LQKENI. Trimming removed 3 bases from V and 6 bases from J; junction bases left unmatched: 6.

The rearrangement uses TRBV5-6 and TRBJ2-5; 8 nucleotides line up with TRBD2. V lost 3 bases, J lost 7 bases, and 5 bases stayed unmatched. CDR1 and CDR2 (germline): SGHDT, YYEEEE. The CDR3 has 13 amino acids. Written as DNA, the CDR3 is TGTGCCAGCAGCTCCGGGACTAGTACGACCCAGTACTTC. Amino acids: CASSSGTSTTQYF.

This sequence joins TRBV6-1 and TRBJ1-5; D is possibly TRBD1 (5 bases). The CDR3 loop spans 15 amino acids. Between the trimmed V and J ends, which lost 6 bases and 0 bases, there was a span of 12 bases. Per the germline V gene, CDR1 is MNHNS and CDR2 is SASEGT. Here the CDR3 DNA reads TGTGCCAGCAGGATGGACATCTATAGCAATCAGCCCCAGCATTTT. Translating gives CASRMDIYSNQPQHF.

The sample holds one count of this clone. The chain recombines TRBV6-1 with TRBJ1-6, with D maybe TRBD1 (6 bases). This CDR3 has 15 amino acids. Germline V lookup: CDR1 MNHNS, CDR2 SASEGT. The V end lost 5 bases, the J end lost 10 bases, and 18 bases lay between the germline ends. Here the CDR3 reads CASSTSTGLGSPLHF. CDR3 coding DNA: TGTGCCAGCAGTACCTCTACAGGGCTCGGCTCACCCCTCCACTTT.

This sequence joins TRBV15 and TRBJ1-1, with TRBD1 identical over 8 bases. Germline V gene lookup returns CDR1 LNHNV and CDR2 YYDKDF (reference sequence). The length of the CDR3 is 16 residues. With V trimmed by 5 bases and J by 4 bases, 12 bases remained unmatched. CDR3 DNA: TGTGCCACCAGCCCCCGCCAGGGGGCTGGGGCCACTGAAGCTTTCTTT. As protein: CATSPRQGAGATEAFF.

The chain uses TRBV10-1 and TRBJ1-1; D might be TRBD1 (5 bases). This CDR3 is 13 amino acids long. Deletions cut 6 bases from V and 1 base from J, with 9 bases between. Germline V gene lookup returns CDR1 WNHNN and CDR2 SYGVQD (reference sequence). CDR3 sequence: CASSGHENTEAFF. The CDR3 DNA reads as TGCGCCAGCAGCGGACACGAGAACACTGAAGCTTTCTTT.

As to this clone: The same CDR3 also results from other DNA sequences found in this sample. The chain employs TRBV5-1 and TRBJ2-2; D unclear. Per the germline V gene, CDR1 is SGHRS and CDR2 is YFSETQ. V lost 0 bases and J 0 bases, leaving 6 bases between the germline ends. CDR3 length: 15 amino acids. The CDR3 region has the DNA TGCGCCAGCAGCTTGGGCGCGGCGAACACCGGGGAGCTGTTTTTT. Residues: CASSLGAANTGELFF.

This chain uses TRBV27 with TRBJ2-7, with 7 nucleotides matching TRBD2. V gave up 3 bases and J gave up 3 bases; unmatched junction bases: 14. The V gene's germline CDR1 is MNHEY and CDR2 SMNVEV (reference sequence). The CDR3 is made up of 17 amino acids. CDR3 nucleotides: TGTGCCAGCAGTTTGGGTGGTTCTAGCGGAATTTTCTACGAGCAGTACTTC. Its protein product is CASSLGGSSGIFYEQYF.

The V gene is TRBV10-3, the J gene TRBJ2-7; 12 bases align to TRBD2. The V and J ends lost 7 bases and 6 bases, in that order; junction bases with no gene match: 4. The CDR3 consists of 13 residues. Germline V gene lookup returns CDR1 ENHRY and CDR2 SYGVKD. CDR3 nucleotide sequence: TGTGCCATCAATCCGACTAGCGGGAGCGAGCAGTACTTC. Its protein product is CAINPTSGSEQYF.